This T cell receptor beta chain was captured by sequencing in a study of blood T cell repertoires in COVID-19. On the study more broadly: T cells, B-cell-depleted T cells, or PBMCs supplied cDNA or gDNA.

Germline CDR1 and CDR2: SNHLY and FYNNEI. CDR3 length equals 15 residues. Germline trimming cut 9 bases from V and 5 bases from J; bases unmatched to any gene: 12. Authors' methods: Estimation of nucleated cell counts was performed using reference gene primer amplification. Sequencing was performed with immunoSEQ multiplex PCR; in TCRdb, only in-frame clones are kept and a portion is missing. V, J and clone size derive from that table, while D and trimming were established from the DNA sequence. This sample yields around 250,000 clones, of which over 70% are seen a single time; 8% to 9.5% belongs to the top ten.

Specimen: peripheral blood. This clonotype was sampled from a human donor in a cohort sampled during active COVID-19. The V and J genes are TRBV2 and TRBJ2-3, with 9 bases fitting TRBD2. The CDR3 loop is CARGEGGGAGDTQYF. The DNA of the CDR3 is TGTGCCAGAGGAGAAGGCGGGGGGGCCGGAGATACGCAGTATTTT.